These 30 T cell receptor beta chains came from one sample sequenced in a study of T cell responses to AZD1222 COVID-19 vaccine. Assay used: immunoSEQ multiplex PCR; TCRdb lists only in-frame clones, some missing. The sample contains 120,000 to 150,000 clones, nearly 90% of which appear only once. This specimen consisted of peripheral blood, obtained on day 0 of AZD1222 vaccination. The receptors originated from an adult in good health.

The chain carries TRBV5-4 and TRBJ1-5; D ambiguous. Germline values: CDR1 SGHNT, CDR2 YYREEE (reference sequence). The CDR3 is 14 residues long. With 2 bases removed from V and 9 bases from J, the gap between germline ends came to 15 bases. CDR3 in DNA: TGTGCCAGCAGCTTAGGTGGGGTGTCGGGGCCCCAGCATTTT. Its protein product is CASSLGGVSGPQHF.

This clone has only a few counts. This chain connects TRBV12-3 or TRBV12-4 to TRBJ1-2; D might be TRBD1 (5 bases). This CDR3 has 13 amino acids. V lost 5 bases and J lost 6, with 13 bases in between. The CDR3 here is CASSIQGFDGYTF. The CDR3 DNA sequence: TGTGCCAGCAGTATCCAGGGTTTTGATGGCTACACCTTC.

This chain connects TRBV19 to TRBJ1-5, with unresolved D. Germline V lookup: CDR1 LNHDA, CDR2 SQIVND (reference sequence). The V end lost 5 bases, the J end lost 6 bases, and 14 bases lay between the germline ends. The CDR3 runs 14 residues. The CDR3 spells CASSHAGVAQPQHF. Written as DNA, the CDR3 is TGTGCCAGTAGTCATGCAGGCGTCGCTCAGCCCCAGCATTTT.

This clone is a singleton in its sample. The chain is built from TRBV30 and TRBJ1-3; no reliable D call. Germline CDR1 and CDR2: GTSNPN and SVGIG (reference sequence). The CDR3 sequence is 12 residues long. Trimming took 3 bases from V and 4 from J, leaving 7 bases between them. The CDR3 here is CAWREPGNTIYF. Here the CDR3 DNA reads TGTGCCTGGAGGGAACCGGGAAACACCATATATTTT.

The V gene is TRBV3-1 (or the pseudogene TRBV3-2), the J gene TRBJ1-2, with TRBD1 matching 12 bases. The CDR3 contains 16 residues. In germline, CDR1 is LGHDT, CDR2 YNNKEL (reference sequence). V trimming: 4 bases; J trimming: 6 bases; junction bases outside the gene matches: 9. The CDR3 is CASSRSGTGGRNGYTF. CDR3 nucleotide sequence: TGTGCCAGCAGCCGAAGCGGGACAGGGGGCAGAAATGGCTACACCTTC.

This clone was picked up a small number of times. The rearrangement links TRBV7-9 to TRBJ1-2; possible D gene TRBD1, 6 bases. Trimming took 3 bases from V and 0 from J, leaving 11 bases between them. CDR1 and CDR2 (germline): SEHNR, FQNEAQ (reference sequence). The CDR3 is made up of 15 amino acids. CDR3 residues: CASSLRGATNYGYTF. In DNA form, the CDR3 reads TGTGCCAGCAGCTTGCGGGGGGCCACTAACTATGGCTACACCTTC.

The chain combines TRBV7-6 with TRBJ2-7; the D gene is possibly TRBD2 (6 bases). CDR3 size: 16 residues. V was cut by 8 bases and J by 7 bases, with 27 bases left in between. Germline V CDR1 and CDR2: SGHVS, FNYEAQ. The CDR3 region is CASGTLADSSTLEQYF. CDR3 nucleotides: TGTGCCAGCGGGACGTTAGCGGACTCCTCTACTCTAGAGCAGTACTTC. The whole variable domain, remainder taken from reference TRBV7-6 and TRBJ2-7, is GAGVSQSPRYKVTKRGQDVALRCDPISGHVSLYWYRQALGQGPEFLTYFNYEAQQDKSGLPNDRFSAERPEGSISTLTIQRTEQRDSAMYRCASGTLADSSTLEQYFGPGTRLTVT.

The CDR3 DNA is TGTGCGGGGGGTTACGGGAACACAGATACGCAGTATTTT. Translating gives CAGGYGNTDTQYF. V and J are TRBV7-9 and TRBJ2-3, with D maybe TRBD2 (6 bases). The CDR3 has 13 residues. Germline CDR1 and CDR2: SEHNR and FQNEAQ (reference sequence). Drawing the rest from reference TRBV7-9 and TRBJ2-3, the complete variable domain is DTGVSQNPRHKITKRGQNVTFRCDPISEHNRLYWYRQTLGQGPEFLTYFQNEAQLEKSRLLSDRFSAERPKGSFSTLEIQRTEQGDSAMYLCAGGYGNTDTQYFGPGTRLTVL.

This chain links TRBV5-6 with TRBJ2-7; D gene uncertain. CDR1 and CDR2 from the germline V gene are SGHDT and YYEEEE. The CDR3 has 14 residues. V lost 2 bases and J lost 1, with 10 bases in between. The CDR3: CASSFITTSYEQYF. CDR3 nucleotide sequence: TGTGCCAGCAGCTTTATTACAACTTCCTACGAGCAGTACTTC.

The chain joins TRBV18 to TRBJ2-5; D may be TRBD1 (5 bases). CDR1 and CDR2 (germline): KGHSH, LQKENI. This CDR3 spans 14 amino acids. V was pared by 2 bases and J by 2 bases, with 9 bases between. CDR3 sequence (DNA): TGTGCCAGCTCACCAGGGGCAGGGCAAGAGACCCAGTACTTC. It codes for CASSPGAGQETQYF.

The chain is built from TRBV6-5 and TRBJ1-2; 10 positions match TRBD1. V lost 6 bases to trimming and J lost 8 bases; unmatched junction nucleotides: 6. Looked up from germline, CDR1 is MNHEY and CDR2 is SVGAGI. There are 13 residues in the CDR3. CDR3 protein: CASRTGGAGGYTF. Written as DNA, the CDR3 is TGTGCCAGCAGGACAGGGGGCGCAGGAGGCTACACCTTC.

This chain links TRBV5-5 with TRBJ1-1; D possibly corresponds to TRBD1 (5 bases). Between the trimmed V and J ends, which lost 6 bases and 7 bases, there was a span of 19 bases. Germline V CDR1 and CDR2: SGHKS, YYEKEE (reference sequence). There are 14 residues in the CDR3. The CDR3: CASTNDWAGDEAFF. The CDR3 coding sequence is TGTGCCAGCACAAACGATTGGGCGGGGGATGAAGCTTTCTTT.

This chain uses TRBV3-1 (or the pseudogene TRBV3-2) with TRBJ1-2; D is unresolved. Germline V gene data show CDR1 as LGHDT and CDR2 as YNNKEL (reference sequence). The V end was cut by 1 base, the J end by 4 bases, with 4 bases between. This CDR3 has 12 amino acids. The CDR3 sequence is CASSQVSYGYTF. In DNA form, the CDR3 reads TGTGCCAGCAGCCAAGTAAGCTATGGCTACACCTTC.

The chain uses TRBV28 and TRBJ2-7; 11 nucleotides line up with TRBD2. Germline V gives CDR1 MDHEN, CDR2 SYDVKM. The junction had 31 bases not matched to a gene; V was cut back by 4 bases and J by 2 bases. The CDR3 consists of 24 residues. The CDR3 sequence is CASSSQIWYGGASGRPKVTYEQYF. Here the CDR3 DNA reads TGTGCCAGCAGTTCCCAGATCTGGTACGGGGGGGCTAGCGGGAGGCCTAAAGTTACCTACGAGCAGTACTTC.

This chain joins TRBV7-2 and TRBJ1-4; no clear D. The CDR3 contains 12 residues. CDR1 is SGHTA and CDR2 is FQGNSA in the germline V gene. The V gene lost 3 bases and the J gene lost 3 bases, with 2 bases spanning the gap. CDR3 DNA sequence: TGTGCCAGCAGCTTCCCTAATGAAAAACTGTTTTTT. This sequence encodes CASSFPNEKLFF.

This clone was seen only a few times. V and J are TRBV5-4 and TRBJ2-5; 7 positions match TRBD2. CDR1 is SGHNT, CDR2 YYREEE, per germline (reference sequence). The junction had 10 bases not matched to a gene; V was cut back by 5 bases and J by 3 bases. The CDR3 length is 15 residues. CDR3 DNA sequence: TGTGCCAGCAGTCGGGACTATAAAATTGAAGAGACCCAGTACTTC. The encoded protein is CASSRDYKIEETQYF.

V usage is TRBV5-5 and J usage is TRBJ2-7; TRBD2 aligns across 11 bases. The CDR3 has 17 amino acids. The V gene end was trimmed by 0 bases and the J gene end by 1 base; junction bases not matched to a gene: 6. The V gene's germline CDR1 is SGHKS and CDR2 YYEKEE (reference sequence). The CDR3 DNA is TGTGCCAGCAGCTTGGGTCTCCTAGCGGGAGGTTCCTACGAGCAGTACTTC. Amino acids: CASSLGLLAGGSYEQYF.

The CDR3 is CSARGDYGYTF. In DNA form, the CDR3 reads TGCAGTGCTAGAGGGGACTATGGCTACACCTTC. The chain employs TRBV20-1 and TRBJ1-2; no reliable D call. CDR3 length: 11 residues. Trimming pared 1 base from V and 3 bases from J, leaving 3 bases between. CDR1 and CDR2 from the germline V gene are DFQATT and SNEGSKA (reference sequence).

The chain combines TRBV2 with TRBJ1-4, with 9 nucleotides matching TRBD1. The V gene's germline CDR1 is SNHLY and CDR2 FYNNEI. The CDR3 length is 13 residues. V was pared by 7 bases and J by 8 bases, with 5 bases of the junction left unmatched. CDR3 region: CASTRTGEEKLFF. DNA of the CDR3: TGTGCCAGCACCCGGACAGGGGAAGAAAAACTGTTTTTT.

The chain couples TRBV18 to TRBJ2-2; TRBD1 matches 7 bases. The CDR3 consists of 15 residues. V dropped 3 bases and J dropped 3; count of bases not matched to a gene: 4. In germline, CDR1 is KGHSH, CDR2 LQKENI. In DNA form, the CDR3 reads TGTGCCAGCTCACCGACAGGGTCCTACACCGGGGAGCTGTTTTTT. It codes for CASSPTGSYTGELFF.

The chain couples TRBV7-2 to TRBJ2-7; D is ambiguous. This CDR3 spans 16 amino acids. The germline V gene has CDR1 SGHTA and CDR2 FQGNSA. Trimming shortened V by 1 base and J by 4 bases, and 17 bases separated the two germline ends. The CDR3 DNA reads as TGTGCCAGCAGCTTAGTAGGCCTTGGTGTTTCTTACGAGCAGTACTTC. Encoded protein: CASSLVGLGVSYEQYF.

The genes are TRBV3-1 (or the pseudogene TRBV3-2) and TRBJ1-1, with D unclear. V lost 4 bases, J lost 8 bases, and 20 bases lay in between. This CDR3 comprises 15 residues. Germline values: CDR1 LGHDT, CDR2 YNNKEL (reference sequence). The CDR3 reads CASSPARGSLVEAFF. CDR3 sequence (DNA): TGTGCCAGCAGCCCGGCCCGGGGATCTCTAGTCGAAGCTTTCTTT.

The V gene is TRBV7-2, the J gene TRBJ1-6; D not resolved. Germline V gene data show CDR1 as SGHTA and CDR2 as FQGNSA. V lost 4 bases to trimming and J lost 7 bases, with 14 bases between them. The CDR3 contains 15 residues. CDR3 DNA: TGTGCCAGCAGCTCTGCTGGGGTACTAAATTCACCCCTCCACTTT. It specifies CASSSAGVLNSPLHF.

This clone was observed once. The V gene is TRBV9, the J gene TRBJ2-1; possibly TRBD1 for D (6 bases). Germline V gene sequence: CDR1 SGDLS, CDR2 YYNGEE. The CDR3 sequence is 15 residues long. With 4 bases removed from V and 0 bases from J, the gap between germline ends came to 11 bases. In DNA form, the CDR3 reads TGTGCCAGCAGCCGGGGACAAACCTCCTACAATGAGCAGTTCTTC. This encodes CASSRGQTSYNEQFF.

The gene calls are TRBV7-2 and TRBJ2-3, with D perhaps TRBD2 (5 bases). This CDR3 is built from 14 residues. Per the germline V gene, CDR1 is SGHTA and CDR2 is FQGNSA. Deletions cut 5 bases from V and 3 bases from J, with 12 bases between. CDR3: CASSPSGRTDTQYF. CDR3 nucleotide sequence: TGTGCCAGCAGCCCAAGTGGGAGAACAGATACGCAGTATTTT.

V gene TRBV27 combines with J gene TRBJ1-6; D gene uncertain. Germline V gives CDR1 MNHEY, CDR2 SMNVEV (reference sequence). Trimming took off 4 bases at V and 10 bases at J, with 11 bases between the two ends. The CDR3 spans 13 residues. CDR3 residues: CASSSQLDSPLHF. For the CDR3, the DNA is TGTGCCAGCAGTTCCCAGTTGGACTCACCCCTCCACTTT.

There are a few counts of this clone. The same CDR3 also results from other DNA sequences found in this sample. This rearrangement joins TRBV6-5 to TRBJ1-1; D not certain. This CDR3 is built from 11 residues. The germline V gene has CDR1 MNHEY and CDR2 SVGAGI. V lost 6 bases and J lost 2, with 4 bases in between. DNA for the CDR3: TGTGCCAGCAGGATAAACACTGAAGCTTTCTTT. It specifies CASRINTEAFF.

The CDR3 here is CASSISRDPNYGYTF. The CDR3 region has the DNA TGTGCCAGCAGCATAAGCCGGGACCCTAACTATGGCTACACCTTC. The chain is built from TRBV7-2 and TRBJ1-2, with TRBD1 as a possible D gene (5 bases). The V gene's germline CDR1 is SGHTA and CDR2 FQGNSA. This CDR3 is built from 15 residues. The V and J ends lost 5 bases and 0 bases respectively, with 13 bases between them. Together with reference TRBV7-2 and TRBJ1-2, the CDR3 gives the full variable domain: GAGVSQSPSNKVTEKGKDVELRCDPISGHTALYWYRQSLGQGLEFLIYFQGNSAPDKSGLPSDRFSAERTGGSVSTLTIQRTQQEDSAVYLCASSISRDPNYGYTFGSGTRLTVV.

The chain carries TRBV7-8 and TRBJ2-1; D uncertain. The CDR3 has 15 residues. The germline V gene has CDR1 SGHVS and CDR2 FQNEAQ. V was trimmed by 4 bases and J by 0 bases, leaving 10 bases between them. The CDR3 loop reads CASSSRTDSYNEQFF. DNA of the CDR3: TGTGCCAGCAGCTCACGGACGGACTCCTACAATGAGCAGTTCTTC.

The chain joins TRBV11-2 to TRBJ2-7, with 8 positions matching TRBD1. The CDR3 is made up of 15 amino acids. Looked up from germline, CDR1 is SGHAT and CDR2 is FQNNGV. V was clipped by 7 bases and J by 2 bases; unmatched bases: 10. CDR3 nucleotide sequence: TGTGCCAGCACCCAAGATCCGGGACAGGCCTACGAGCAGTACTTC. It codes for CASTQDPGQAYEQYF.